This TCR beta chain stems from a study of T cell repertoires in cytomegalovirus infection. Across the study: Public signatures in TCR beta pointed to CMV infection and matching HLA type.

Overall study findings and caveats: The ex vivo response showed dominance by HLA-C-restricted CMV-specific TCR beta clonotypes.

In TCRdb, the reads were re-called with MiXCR into one record per CDR3 protein. The profile shows roughly 920,000 distinct CDR3 sequences, under 40% of them singletons. As for this clonotype: Its cognate antigen is unknown.

Looked up from germline, CDR1 is SEHNR and CDR2 is FQNEAQ (reference sequence). The CDR3 spans 15 residues. V lost 0 bases and J lost 8, with 11 bases in between. This chain uses TRBV7-9 with TRBJ1-6; D is ambiguous. The sample consisted of cultured CD8+ T cells from PBMCs, taken from culture after CMV antigen stimulation. This TCR came from a human donor in good health (CMV status not recorded). Some clones in this sample may be carry-over from other donors' samples. CDR3 coding DNA: TGTGCCAGCAGCTTAGCGGGAGGTTTTTATTCACCCCTCCACTTT. Its translation is CASSLAGGFYSPLHF.